The sequence of this T cell receptor beta chain was determined in a study of shared clonotypes between healthy human individuals. Across the study: CD8 memory received one plate per donor, CD8 naive two, CD4 memory three and CD4 naive three.

As for this clone: Its specificity is unknown.

Sequencing was performed with immunoSEQ multiplex PCR; in TCRdb, only in-frame clones are kept and a portion is missing. The profile shows a few million clones, approximately 94% of them singletons. From germline, CDR1 is SQVTM and CDR2 ANQGSEA. This CDR3 spans 12 amino acids. With 6 bases removed from V and 5 bases from J, the gap between germline ends came to 10 bases. Study-level points and caveats: The genetic and exposure-history diversity represented was limited by few donors.

The study drew its donors from healthy HIV-negative adults without recent acute infections or vaccinations. The sequence derives from a man younger than 35 in good health. The sample comprised naive CD4+ T cells sorted from blood. Subset denoted: CD45RA+ positively selected. The V gene is TRBV29-1, the J gene TRBJ2-2; a weak D match, TRBD1 (6 bases). The CDR3 region is CSVGQTTGELFF. DNA of the CDR3: TGCAGCGTCGGACAGACAACCGGGGAGCTGTTTTTT.